The clone carrying this T cell receptor (beta chain) was picked up a small number of times. The antigen remains unidentified. This record comes from a study of early T cells in non-severe SARS-CoV-2 infection. Individual cDNA molecules were tagged with unique molecular identifiers. One entry per CDR3 protein, called by TCRdb with MiXCR from the 5' RACE reads. The sample lists tens of thousands of distinct CDR3 sequences, roughly 6.6% occurring once. The CDR3 is 15 residues long. Germline CDR1 and CDR2: MRHNA and SNTAGT. V lost 4 bases and J lost 6, with 15 bases in between. Whole-study results and caveats: Comparison of clonotypes with VDJdb favored anti-spike CD8 responses while missing private and CD4 specificities.

The receptor was isolated from an adult who was a healthcare worker with PCR-confirmed SARS-CoV-2 infection or an uninfected control (not recorded which). The sequencing here drew on whole blood, taken at baseline. The genes are TRBV6-4 and TRBJ2-2; possible D gene TRBD2, 5 bases. DNA for the CDR3: TGTGCCAGCAGTGTTTCAAGCGCCGGGGCCGGGGAGCTGTTTTTT. It encodes CASSVSSAGAGELFF.